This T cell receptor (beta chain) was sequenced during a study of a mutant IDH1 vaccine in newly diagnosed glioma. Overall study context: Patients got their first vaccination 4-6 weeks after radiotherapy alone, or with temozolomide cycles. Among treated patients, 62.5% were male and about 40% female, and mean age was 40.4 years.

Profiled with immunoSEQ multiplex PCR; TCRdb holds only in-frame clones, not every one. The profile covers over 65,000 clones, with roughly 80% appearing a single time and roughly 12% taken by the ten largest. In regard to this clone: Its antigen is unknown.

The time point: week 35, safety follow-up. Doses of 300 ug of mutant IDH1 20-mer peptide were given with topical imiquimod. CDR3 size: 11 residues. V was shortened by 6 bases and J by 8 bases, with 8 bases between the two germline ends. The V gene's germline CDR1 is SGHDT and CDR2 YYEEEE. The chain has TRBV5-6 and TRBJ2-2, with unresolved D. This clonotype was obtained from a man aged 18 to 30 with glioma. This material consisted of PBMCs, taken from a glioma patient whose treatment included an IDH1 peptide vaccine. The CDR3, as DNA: TGTGCCAGCACCTTACTTGGGGAGCTGTTTTTT. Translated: CASTLLGELFF.